This TCR beta chain was found in a study of graft-versus-host responses after intestinal transplantation (dated by TCRdb to 2020 to 2022). Regarding the complete study: Recipients received multivisceral, liver-intestinal, or isolated intestinal transplants. Rather than being sequenced by the commercial service, samples from a few later patients were sequenced in-house on an Illumina MiSeq and processed with MiXCR. Of the 20 to 30 intestinal transplant recipients enrolled in the cohort, one of whom was a retransplant, a few patients without pretransplant specimens were excluded. Graft-versus-host and host-versus-graft alloreactive T cell clones were tracked in the graft, circulation and bone marrow after intestinal transplantation using bulk TCR-beta CDR3 sequencing. To identify alloreactive clones, pre-transplant mixed lymphocyte reaction products were sequenced and compared with unstimulated pre-transplant donor and recipient T cells. Every recipient was given anti-thymocyte globulin induction, then maintenance tacrolimus and steroids for approximately 3 years. A peak of at least 4% donor T cells among recipient peripheral blood mononuclear cells was the definition used for donor T cell macrochimerism. General findings and caveats noted by the study authors: Early after transplant, peak levels of circulating GvH clones were found to be associated with declines in HvG clones. High GvH to HvG T cell clonal ratios were observed in the allografts of patients with donor T cell macrochimerism. The relatively low number and heterogeneity of intestinal transplant patients limited the conclusions. GvH clones were found in recipient bone marrow, and some of the GvH clones appeared earlier in ileal mucosa or blood, which is consistent with an intestinal mucosal origin.

As regards this clone: Its target antigen remains unknown. Base-call qualities are not available, and no considerably larger clone is one nucleotide away.

Per the publication, the time point label means: cells obtained before transplantation from donor or recipient. CD3+CD4+ and CD3+CD8+ populations were FACS-sorted from unstimulated pre-transplant donor and recipient cells taken from spleen or lymph nodes. Taken from cysteine to phenylalanine, the CDR3 has 14 residues. Only the CDR3 DNA is retained, 42 bases long and in frame from the first base. The germline V gene (reference sequence) specifies SGHNT as CDR1 and YYREEE as CDR2. V is pared back by 4 bases and J by 13 bases, with 20 bases lying between the germline termini. Library construction relied on the immunoSEQ multiplex PCR assay. For most patients, genomic DNA was isolated with the Qiagen DNeasy Blood and Tissue Kit and shipped frozen to Adaptive Biotechnologies for TCR sequencing. Adaptive Biotechnologies carried out high-throughput TCR-beta CDR3 sequencing of genomic DNA for most patients. The study's own analysis went as follows. Adaptive's ImmunoSEQ software supplied the TCR sequencing data for more than 15 patients, while MiXCR and VDJtools were used to process a few other patients. To correct CD4 versus CD8 sorting errors, any sequence found in both subsets at a frequency ratio below 5:1 was removed. CDR3 nucleotide sequences shared by donor and recipient were removed because the origin of these sequences could not be assigned. To count as alloreactive, a clone needed at least 2-fold expansion over unstimulated cells and a minimum CFSE-low frequency of 0.002% (template counts) or 0.001% (read counts). Clones were considered mappable if detected in sequenced pre-transplant spleen, lymph node, or MLR CFSE-low populations of the donor or recipient. Cumulative frequency of alloreactive clones was calculated as a percentage of all sequences weighted by copy number. Entries here come from immuneACCESS through TCRdb and include only in-frame sequences with V and J called. Some clones fail to appear in such tables; in the studies checked, an unresolved V gene covers under half of the shortfall, and the cause of the remainder is unknown. For V, J and clone size, that table is used; D and trimming come from the DNA. This sample has under 150,000 clones in its table, and about nine tenths of those were observed once. The ten largest clones represent approximately 0.18% of the sample.

Material: unstimulated CD4+ T cells sorted from spleen or lymph node cells, obtained before intestinal transplant. This clonotype originated in a human donor who received an intestinal transplant. The receptor chain draws on TRBV5-4 and TRBJ2-2, and TRBD1 may be the D gene, going by 5 matching bases. This receptor has the CDR3 CASSHPTVPLGLFF. The DNA sequence is given as TGTGCCAGCAGCCACCCGACAGTCCCCTTGGGGCTGTTTTTT.